Only a few counts were recorded for the clone carrying this T cell receptor (beta chain). The data were obtained in a study of sequential checkpoint blockade in melanoma. Germline CDR1 reads PRHDT; CDR2 reads FYEKMQ (reference sequence). This CDR3 has 13 residues. With 5 bases clipped from V and 4 bases from J, the junction kept 4 bases outside the gene matches. Sequencing was performed with immunoSEQ multiplex PCR; in TCRdb, only in-frame clones are kept and a portion is missing. The sample shows about 5,500 clones, around 57% of them seen only once. The sample's treatment: randomized to nivolumab then ipilimumab (arm A) or the reverse (arm B). DNA-damaging chemotherapy had not been given to any patient beforehand. PBMC sorting kept live CD3+CD8+ cells without CD19 or CD56.

The source material was CD8+ T cells sorted from blood (inferred from file names), sampled from a patient given nivolumab and ipilimumab in sequence. This sequence joins TRBV13 and TRBJ2-7; TRBD1 agrees at 8 bases. The TCR was taken from a human donor with melanoma. The DNA for the CDR3 is TGTGCCAGCAGCCCCAGGGGGCGATACGAGCAGTACTTC. It codes for CASSPRGRYEQYF. Looking up the rest from reference TRBV13 and TRBJ2-7 gives the full variable domain: AAGVIQSPRHLIKEKRETATLKCYPIPRHDTVYWYQQGPGQDPQFLISFYEKMQSDKGSIPDRFSAQQFSDYHSELNMSSLELGDSALYFCASSPRGRYEQYFGPGTRLTVT.